The rows below give T cell receptor beta chains drawn from one sample of a study of blood T cell repertoires in COVID-19. The method was immunoSEQ multiplex PCR; TCRdb's version includes in-frame clones alone and lacks a portion of them. There are more than 150,000 clones in the sample; around nine tenths occur only once, and around 0.88% lies in the top ten. The material sequenced was peripheral blood. The source is a woman younger than 35 who had recovered from COVID-19. The CDR3 runs from the conserved cysteine through the conserved F or W. A D gene is named only where the DNA matches it firmly. Clone size is stated in some rows and not others, as once, few, many or a class when expanded.

J: TRBJ2-5
V: TRBV7-3
D: TRBD2
size: -
CDR3: CASRKGLAGVGETQYF
DNA: TGTGCCAGCAGAAAGGGACTAGCGGGAGTCGGGGAGACCCAGTACTTC

J: TRBJ1-5
V: TRBV6-2/TRBV6-3
D: TRBD1
size: -
CDR3: CASSYLEYRGTRPQHF
DNA: TGTGCCAGCAGTTACTTAGAATACAGGGGGACTCGCCCCCAGCATTTT

J: TRBJ2-1
V: TRBV2
D: TRBD2
size: -
CDR3: CASSEAVTSGGAHEQFF
DNA: TGTGCCAGCAGTGAAGCGGTGACTAGCGGGGGGGCACATGAGCAGTTCTTC

J: TRBJ1-4
V: TRBV11-2
D: -
size: -
CDR3: CASSATRGGRREKLFF
DNA: TGTGCCAGCAGCGCAACGCGGGGGGGTCGGCGCGAAAAACTGTTTTTT

J: TRBJ1-1
V: TRBV18
D: -
size: -
CDR3: CASSPGHPNTEAFF
DNA: TGTGCCAGCTCACCTGGACACCCGAACACTGAAGCTTTCTTT

J: TRBJ1-1
V: TRBV27
D: TRBD1
size: -
CDR3: CASSSLAGGWNTEAFF
DNA: TGTGCCAGCAGTTCCCTGGCAGGGGGCTGGAACACTGAAGCTTTCTTT

J: TRBJ2-2
V: TRBV3-1/TRBV3-2
D: -
size: -
CDR3: CASSQESRGMGNTGELFF
DNA: TGTGCCAGCAGCCAAGAAAGTCGAGGGATGGGGAACACCGGGGAGCTGTTTTTT

J: TRBJ1-5
V: TRBV2
D: TRBD1
size: -
CDR3: CASSSGTGNGQPQHF
DNA: TGTGCCAGCAGCTCCGGGACAGGGAACGGTCAGCCCCAGCATTTT

J: TRBJ1-5
V: TRBV30
D: TRBD1
size: -
CDR3: CAWSTGGLNQPQHF
DNA: TGTGCCTGGAGTACAGGGGGATTAAATCAGCCCCAGCATTTT

J: TRBJ2-1
V: TRBV12-5
D: TRBD1
size: -
CDR3: CASGLDLGTGHNEQFF
DNA: TGTGCTAGTGGTTTGGACCTCGGGACAGGGCATAATGAGCAGTTCTTC

J: TRBJ1-2
V: TRBV3-1/TRBV3-2
D: -
size: once
CDR3: CASSQDPRYGYTF
DNA: TGTGCCAGCAGCCAAGATCCCCGCTATGGCTACACCTTC

J: TRBJ2-2
V: TRBV27
D: -
size: -
CDR3: CASSLWQGKTGELFF
DNA: TGTGCCAGCAGTTTATGGCAGGGCAAAACCGGGGAGCTGTTTTTT